This TCR beta chain comes out of a study of control samples from healthy donors and cancer patients. CDR1 and CDR2 (germline): LGHDT, YNNKEL (reference sequence). This CDR3 is built from 15 residues. The J segment lost 7 bases and the V segment lost 1 base, leaving 4 bases of the junction unmatched. This table comes from immunoSEQ multiplex PCR, and its TCRdb copy is limited to in-frame clones, with some not included. The table shows about 120,000 clones, with 85% to 95% occurring only once. The genes are TRBV3-1 (or the pseudogene TRBV3-2) and TRBJ1-6; 7 nucleotides match TRBD1. This TCR came from a man of 80 years or more with head and neck cancer. Material for sequencing was PBMCs. The CDR3 reads CASSQAQGGNSPLHF. CDR3 bases: TGTGCCAGCAGCCAAGCCCAGGGGGGCAATTCACCCCTCCACTTT.